One sample yielded the 21 T cell receptor beta chains listed below, sequenced in a study of T cells after posttransplantation cyclophosphamide. Busulfan-fludarabine conditioning, marrow transplant, and cyclophosphamide on days +3 and +4 were administered. Generated by immunoSEQ multiplex PCR, the TCRdb table keeps only in-frame clones and is missing some. The sample records thousands of clones, under 80% being singletons. The starting material was PBMCs, obtained after allogeneic stem cell transplant with posttransplant cyclophosphamide. These receptors came from a female patient aged 45 to 65 who received an allogeneic stem cell transplant from a related donor, was CMV-positive, and had no GVHD. These T cells may partly come from the graft donor.

The J gene is TRBJ2-3, the V gene TRBV5-1; tentative D call: TRBD2 (6 bases). Trimming removed 4 bases at V and 4 bases at J, with 10 bases between. Looked up from germline, CDR1 is SGHRS and CDR2 is YFSETQ. The CDR3 contains 13 residues. For the CDR3, the DNA is TGCGCCAGCAGCCGACTAGATGCAGATACGCAGTATTTT. Amino acids: CASSRLDADTQYF.

There are a few counts of this clone. V usage is TRBV4-1 and J usage is TRBJ1-4, with 7 bases lining up with TRBD1. The CDR3 contains 14 residues. J was trimmed by 8 bases and V by 1 base; bases with no gene match: 4. Germline V gene sequence: CDR1 MGHRA, CDR2 YSYEKL. The CDR3 protein is CASSQVGGEEKLFF. The CDR3 bases are TGCGCCAGCAGCCAAGTAGGGGGCGAGGAAAAACTGTTTTTT.

The chain combines TRBV5-1 with TRBJ2-1, with 12 bases identical to TRBD2. Germline-derived CDR1 and CDR2 are SGHRS and YFSETQ. After removal of 1 base from V and 0 bases from J, the junction contained 14 bases not matched to a gene. CDR3 length: 21 residues. CDR3 sequence (DNA): TGCGCCAGCAGCTTGCGCCCTGAATCACTAGCGGGAGGCGACTCCTACAATGAGCAGTTCTTC. Amino acids: CASSLRPESLAGGDSYNEQFF.

This chain joins TRBV5-1 and TRBJ2-1; 10 bases align to TRBD2. Per the germline V gene, CDR1 is SGHRS and CDR2 is YFSETQ. V was clipped by 0 bases and J by 8 bases; unmatched bases: 8. The CDR3 covers 16 residues. CDR3 nucleotides: TGCGCCAGCAGCTTGGCCGGAGCGGGAGGGCCCGATGAGCAGTTCTTC. Encoded protein: CASSLAGAGGPDEQFF.

The chain is built from TRBV11-2 and TRBJ2-1; 15 nucleotides agree with TRBD2. The CDR3 totals 18 residues. CDR1 is SGHAT, CDR2 FQNNGV, per germline. The junction had 5 bases not matched to a gene; V was cut back by 1 base and J by 4 bases. The CDR3 nucleotides are TGTGCCAGCAGCTTAGGGACTAGCGGGAGGGCCAGATACAATGAGCAGTTCTTC. As protein: CASSLGTSGRARYNEQFF.

The chain employs TRBV6-5 and TRBJ2-1; 10 positions match TRBD2. Germline CDR1 and CDR2: MNHEY and SVGAGI. The CDR3 spans 15 residues. V was pared by 5 bases and J by 8 bases, with 9 bases of the junction left unmatched. CDR3 in amino acids: CASSRLAGGRDEQFF. In DNA, the CDR3 is TGTGCCAGCAGTCGGTTAGCGGGAGGACGCGATGAGCAGTTCTTC.

The chain carries TRBV27 and TRBJ1-6; D gene ambiguous. The V and J ends lost 7 bases and 3 bases respectively, with 10 bases between them. The CDR3 covers 14 residues. Germline V gene data show CDR1 as MNHEY and CDR2 as SMNVEV (reference sequence). The CDR3, as DNA: TGTGCCAGCACCCCCAGTATCTATAATTCACCCCTCCACTTT. Its protein product is CASTPSIYNSPLHF.

The rearrangement links TRBV5-1 to TRBJ2-3; 10 nucleotides match TRBD2. Losses at the gene ends were 0 bases for V and 3 bases for J; bases not matched to a gene: 1. The CDR3 spans 15 residues. From germline, CDR1 is SGHRS and CDR2 YFSETQ. This chain's CDR3 is CASSLDSGRTDTQYF. The CDR3 bases are TGCGCCAGCAGCTTGGATAGCGGGAGGACAGATACGCAGTATTTT.

The J gene is TRBJ1-4, the V gene TRBV25-1; 9 nucleotides align to TRBD1. CDR1 and CDR2 from the germline V gene are MGHDK and SYGVNS. After removal of 4 bases from V and 6 bases from J, the junction contained 6 bases not matched to a gene. There are 15 residues in the CDR3. The CDR3 reads CASSARTGVDEKLFF. The CDR3 coding sequence is TGTGCCAGCAGTGCCCGGACAGGGGTGGATGAAAAACTGTTTTTT.

The J gene is TRBJ2-1, the V gene TRBV7-8, with 13 bases identical to TRBD2. Germline lookup yields CDR1 SGHVS and CDR2 FQNEAQ. Unmatched junction bases numbered 11, after V lost 5 bases and J lost 7 bases. The CDR3 length is 17 residues. The CDR3 DNA reads as TGTGCCAGCAGCCCTAGGAGGACTAGCGGGGGAGGGAATGAGCAGTTCTTC. This gives the protein CASSPRRTSGGGNEQFF. Variable domain in full (rest from reference TRBV7-8 and TRBJ2-1): GAGVSQSPRYKVAKRGQDVALRCDPISGHVSLFWYQQALGQGPEFLTYFQNEAQLDKSGLPSDRFFAERPEGSVSTLKIQRTQQEDSAVYLCASSPRRTSGGGNEQFFGPGTRLTVL.

This clone was seen just once. The CDR3 bases are TGTGCCAGCAGCCCGACAGGGGTCTCGAGCTCCTACAATGAGCAGTTCTTC. Protein product: CASSPTGVSSSYNEQFF. The gene calls are TRBV11-2 and TRBJ2-1; 8 nucleotides agree with TRBD1. Germline-derived CDR1 and CDR2 are SGHAT and FQNNGV. The CDR3 runs 17 residues. Unmatched junction bases numbered 9, after V lost 5 bases and J lost 0 bases. Combining the CDR3 with reference TRBV11-2 and TRBJ2-1 gives the whole variable domain EAGVAQSPRYKIIEKRQSVAFWCNPISGHATLYWYQQILGQGPKLLIQFQNNGVVDDSQLPKDRFSAERLKGVDSTLKIQPAKLEDSAVYLCASSPTGVSSSYNEQFFGPGTRLTVL.

This clone occurred once. The junction differs from germline at one of its ends, possibly a read error. The sample has other DNA sequences that encode this CDR3 too. This chain uses TRBV25-1 with TRBJ1-6; D might be TRBD1 (6 bases). The CDR3 runs 15 residues. Germline V CDR1 and CDR2: MGHDK, SYGVNS. CDR3 in DNA: TGTGCCAGCAGTGAAGGGACAAGTATTAATTCCCCCCTCCACTTT. Protein: CASSEGTSINSPLHF.

This clone showed up just a few times. The chain has TRBV5-4 and TRBJ2-5; D is perhaps TRBD1 (6 bases). Germline V gene sequence: CDR1 SGHNT, CDR2 YYREEE (reference sequence). V lost 5 bases and J 4 bases, leaving 15 bases between the germline ends. This CDR3 is built from 14 residues. The CDR3 region is CASRTNQGRETQYF. The CDR3 region has the DNA TGTGCCAGCAGAACGAACCAGGGGAGAGAGACCCAGTACTTC.

The V call is TRBV30, the J call TRBJ1-2, with D possibly being TRBD1 (5 bases). The CDR3 consists of 12 residues. Trimming cost V 0 bases and J 9 bases, with 11 bases left between them. Germline V gives CDR1 GTSNPN, CDR2 SVGIG (reference sequence). Here the CDR3 reads CAWSVDSPSYTF. The CDR3 nucleotides are TGTGCCTGGAGTGTAGACAGCCCGAGCTACACCTTC. The variable domain in full, with the rest retrieved from reference TRBV30 and TRBJ1-2, is SQTIHQWPATLVQPVGSPLSLECTVEGTSNPNLYWYRQAAGRGLQLLFYSVGIGQISSEVPQNLSASRPQDRQFILSSKKLLLSDSGFYLCAWSVDSPSYTFGSGTRLTVV.

This clone turned up a few times. The gene calls are TRBV18 and TRBJ1-6, with 8 bases lining up with TRBD1. The trim removed 5 bases at V and 8 bases at J, leaving 11 bases unmatched. CDR3 length equals 16 residues. Germline CDR1 KGHSH, CDR2 LQKENI. The CDR3: CASSSLGQGADSPLHF. Here the CDR3 DNA reads TGTGCCAGCTCATCGCTCGGACAGGGAGCAGATTCACCCCTCCACTTT.

About this clone: Relative to the germline gene, one junction end is altered; a read error may explain this. This chain connects TRBV6-4 to TRBJ2-5; 8 bases line up with TRBD2. CDR3 length equals 17 residues. Germline loops: CDR1 MRHNA, CDR2 SNTAGT. The CDR3 DNA reads as TGTGCCAGCAGTTACTCGATTTTAGCGGGAAAACAAGAGACCCAGTACTTC. Protein sequence: CASSYSILAGKQETQYF.

This clone was observed once. This chain links TRBV28 with TRBJ2-5; 9 bases are a match to TRBD2. CDR1 and CDR2 (germline): MDHEN, SYDVKM. The CDR3 spans 18 residues. V shed 1 base, J shed 2 bases, and the junction held 11 bases outside the gene matches. The CDR3 protein is CASSLYSGSVGGQETQYF. In DNA form, the CDR3 reads TGTGCCAGCAGTTTATATAGCGGGAGTGTCGGGGGTCAAGAGACCCAGTACTTC.

This clone was observed once. The rearrangement uses TRBV29-1 and TRBJ1-6; D might be TRBD1 (6 bases). This CDR3 is 13 amino acids long. CDR1 and CDR2 from the germline V gene are SQVTM and ANQGSEA. Trimming took 6 bases from V and 14 from J, leaving 20 bases between them. This chain's CDR3 is CSVAGHPVLALHF. The CDR3, as DNA: TGCAGCGTAGCGGGACACCCTGTGTTGGCCCTCCACTTT.

This clone was observed a single time. This chain uses TRBV15 with TRBJ1-5, with TRBD1 matching 7 bases. Germline CDR1 LNHNV, CDR2 YYDKDF (reference sequence). The J segment lost 4 bases and the V segment lost 5 bases, leaving 11 bases of the junction unmatched. The CDR3 has 16 residues. CDR3 sequence: CATSRRDSWANQPQHF. The DNA for the CDR3 is TGTGCCACCAGCCGAAGGGACAGCTGGGCTAATCAGCCCCAGCATTTT.

This clone was recorded a few times. The V and J genes are TRBV16 and TRBJ1-6; D call uncertain. Germline CDR1 is KGHSY and CDR2 is FQNENV. With 4 bases removed from V and 8 bases from J, the gap between germline ends came to 15 bases. CDR3 length: 15 amino acids. The CDR3 reads CASSPSRGIDSPLHF. The CDR3 DNA follows: TGTGCCAGCAGCCCTAGTAGAGGGATTGATTCACCCCTCCACTTT.

This chain uses TRBV30 with TRBJ1-5; D perhaps matches TRBD1 (5 bases). Germline V lookup: CDR1 GTSNPN, CDR2 SVGIG (reference sequence). The V end was cut by 4 bases, the J end by 0 bases, with 7 bases between. The CDR3 consists of 13 residues. DNA of the CDR3: TGTGCCTGGAACAGGTATAGCAATCAGCCCCAGCATTTT. Translating gives CAWNRYSNQPQHF.